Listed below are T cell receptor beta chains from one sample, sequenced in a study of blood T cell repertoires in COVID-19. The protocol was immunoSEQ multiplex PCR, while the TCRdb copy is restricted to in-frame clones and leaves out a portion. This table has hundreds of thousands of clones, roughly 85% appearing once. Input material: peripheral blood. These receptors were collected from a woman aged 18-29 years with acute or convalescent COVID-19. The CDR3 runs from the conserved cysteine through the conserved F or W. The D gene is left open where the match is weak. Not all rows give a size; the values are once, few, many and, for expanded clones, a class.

cdr3_nt: TGTGCCAGCAGCTCAACAGGGACCTCCTACGAGCAGTACTTC; cdr3_aa: CASSSTGTSYEQYF; d_call: -; v_call: TRBV5-4; j_call: TRBJ2-7; clone_size: -
cdr3_nt: TGTGCCAGCAGCTTAGTCTCTACTCAAGAGACCCAGTACTTC; cdr3_aa: CASSLVSTQETQYF; d_call: -; v_call: TRBV7-2; j_call: TRBJ2-5; clone_size: -
cdr3_nt: TGTGCCAGCAGTCAGATAATCAGGGGTGGCGCGAACACTGAAGCTTTCTTT; cdr3_aa: CASSQIIRGGANTEAFF; d_call: -; v_call: TRBV3-1/TRBV3-2; j_call: TRBJ1-1; clone_size: -
cdr3_nt: TGCGCCAGCAGAGATGATGAGGGACAGTTCTCCTACGAGCAGTACTTC; cdr3_aa: CASRDDEGQFSYEQYF; d_call: TRBD1; v_call: TRBV5-1; j_call: TRBJ2-7; clone_size: -
cdr3_nt: TGTGCCTGGAGTGTGAGTATCGGCTACACCTTC; cdr3_aa: CAWSVSIGYTF; d_call: -; v_call: TRBV30; j_call: TRBJ1-2; clone_size: few
cdr3_nt: TGTGCCAGCAGCTTCGCGGGGGGACGGAAAGAGACCCAGTACTTC; cdr3_aa: CASSFAGGRKETQYF; d_call: TRBD2; v_call: TRBV7-6; j_call: TRBJ2-5; clone_size: -
cdr3_nt: TGTGCCAGCAGTTTCATACAGAACTATGGCTACACCTTC; cdr3_aa: CASSFIQNYGYTF; d_call: -; v_call: TRBV28; j_call: TRBJ1-2; clone_size: -
cdr3_nt: TGTGCCAGCAGCCCAGGGGGGAGGTCCACAGATACGCAGTATTTT; cdr3_aa: CASSPGGRSTDTQYF; d_call: -; v_call: TRBV14; j_call: TRBJ2-3; clone_size: -
cdr3_nt: TGCAGCGTTGAGGGGGACTCAGACACAGATACGCAGTATTTT; cdr3_aa: CSVEGDSDTDTQYF; d_call: -; v_call: TRBV29-1; j_call: TRBJ2-3; clone_size: -
cdr3_nt: TGTGCCAGTAGTATAGACGGGACAGGACAAACCTACGAGCAGTACTTC; cdr3_aa: CASSIDGTGQTYEQYF; d_call: TRBD1; v_call: TRBV19; j_call: TRBJ2-7; clone_size: -
cdr3_nt: TGTGCCAGCAGCTCTATGGTGACAGATACGCAGTATTTT; cdr3_aa: CASSSMVTDTQYF; d_call: -; v_call: TRBV12-3/TRBV12-4; j_call: TRBJ2-3; clone_size: -
cdr3_nt: TGCGCCAGCAGCTTGGGGTTAGCTCGGTCCAATGAGCAGTTCTTC; cdr3_aa: CASSLGLARSNEQFF; d_call: -; v_call: TRBV5-1; j_call: TRBJ2-1; clone_size: -
cdr3_nt: TGTGCCAGCAGTTTATTGCGGGGTGGGCCACCCCTCCACTTT; cdr3_aa: CASSLLRGGPPLHF; d_call: -; v_call: TRBV27; j_call: TRBJ1-6; clone_size: -
cdr3_nt: TGTGCCAGCAGGGATTACGGGAGGGAGGACACCGGGGAGCTGTTTTTT; cdr3_aa: CASRDYGREDTGELFF; d_call: TRBD2; v_call: TRBV27; j_call: TRBJ2-2; clone_size: -
cdr3_nt: TGTGCCAGCTCACCACGTGCCGGGACTAGTACCTACGAGCAGTACTTC; cdr3_aa: CASSPRAGTSTYEQYF; d_call: TRBD2; v_call: TRBV18; j_call: TRBJ2-7; clone_size: -
cdr3_nt: TGTGCCTGGCTCACAAATCGGGTGAACACTGAAGCTTTCTTT; cdr3_aa: CAWLTNRVNTEAFF; d_call: -; v_call: TRBV30; j_call: TRBJ1-1; clone_size: -
cdr3_nt: TGTGCCAGCAGCCAAGAAGGAATAGATAGCCACAATGAGCAGTTCTTC; cdr3_aa: CASSQEGIDSHNEQFF; d_call: -; v_call: TRBV3-1/TRBV3-2; j_call: TRBJ2-1; clone_size: -
cdr3_nt: TGTGCCTGGGGACGCGACAGGAGTCAGCCCCAGCATTTT; cdr3_aa: CAWGRDRSQPQHF; d_call: -; v_call: TRBV30; j_call: TRBJ1-5; clone_size: -
cdr3_nt: TGTGCCAGCAGCCTCGGGTGGGAGCAGTTCTTC; cdr3_aa: CASSLGWEQFF; d_call: -; v_call: TRBV28; j_call: TRBJ2-1; clone_size: -
cdr3_nt: TGTGCCAGCAGCCCGACTAGCCCCAAGGACATTCAGTACTTC; cdr3_aa: CASSPTSPKDIQYF; d_call: TRBD2; v_call: TRBV11-2; j_call: TRBJ2-4; clone_size: once
cdr3_nt: TGCGCCAGCAGCCCGGCTGTGACTGGGGCAGGGCTTTACACCTTC; cdr3_aa: CASSPAVTGAGLYTF; d_call: -; v_call: TRBV5-1; j_call: TRBJ1-2; clone_size: -
cdr3_nt: TGTGCCATCGCACAGGTCTCCTACGAGCAGTACTTC; cdr3_aa: CAIAQVSYEQYF; d_call: -; v_call: TRBV10-3; j_call: TRBJ2-7; clone_size: -
cdr3_nt: TGTGCCAGCAGCGTAGCGGGGATTGAAAAGGAGCAGTACTTC; cdr3_aa: CASSVAGIEKEQYF; d_call: -; v_call: TRBV9; j_call: TRBJ2-7; clone_size: -
cdr3_nt: TGTGCCAGCAGTATTCGGAGGACAGACTACGAGCAGTACTTC; cdr3_aa: CASSIRRTDYEQYF; d_call: -; v_call: TRBV2; j_call: TRBJ2-7; clone_size: once
cdr3_nt: TGTGCCAGCAGCCGAGGACTAGCGGGTTCTAAAAACATTCAGTACTTC; cdr3_aa: CASSRGLAGSKNIQYF; d_call: TRBD2; v_call: TRBV14; j_call: TRBJ2-4; clone_size: -
cdr3_nt: TGTGCCAGCAGCTTGCAGTTTAAGAATTCACCCCTCCACTTT; cdr3_aa: CASSLQFKNSPLHF; d_call: -; v_call: TRBV7-9; j_call: TRBJ1-6; clone_size: -
cdr3_nt: TGTGCCAGCAGCCAACAAGGCGGGGGGTCATACAATGAGCAGTTCTTC; cdr3_aa: CASSQQGGGSYNEQFF; d_call: TRBD2; v_call: TRBV3-1/TRBV3-2; j_call: TRBJ2-1; clone_size: -
cdr3_nt: TGTGCCAGCAGTCCCAGGGATAGGTCACCCCTCCACTTT; cdr3_aa: CASSPRDRSPLHF; d_call: -; v_call: TRBV27; j_call: TRBJ1-6; clone_size: once
cdr3_nt: TGTGCCAGCAGCCCCCAAGGGGTGCCTGTTGGAAACACCATATATTTT; cdr3_aa: CASSPQGVPVGNTIYF; d_call: -; v_call: TRBV9; j_call: TRBJ1-3; clone_size: -
cdr3_nt: TGTGCCAGCAGTTCTTTACAGGGCACGACTGAAGCTTTCTTT; cdr3_aa: CASSSLQGTTEAFF; d_call: -; v_call: TRBV28; j_call: TRBJ1-1; clone_size: few
cdr3_nt: TGTGCCAGCAGATTAGGGGGAAAGAACACTGAAGCTTTCTTT; cdr3_aa: CASRLGGKNTEAFF; d_call: -; v_call: TRBV6-5; j_call: TRBJ1-1; clone_size: few
cdr3_nt: TGTGCCAGCAGCGCCGGAAGGAGCCCAGGGGAGGCTTTCTTT; cdr3_aa: CASSAGRSPGEAFF; d_call: -; v_call: TRBV9; j_call: TRBJ1-1; clone_size: once
cdr3_nt: TGCGCCAGCAGCTTGGCAATCGGGGGCTCTGGAAACACCATATATTTT; cdr3_aa: CASSLAIGGSGNTIYF; d_call: -; v_call: TRBV5-1; j_call: TRBJ1-3; clone_size: -
cdr3_nt: TGCAGCGCCGAAGGGTCGGACAGGATGGGCACTGAAGCTTTCTTT; cdr3_aa: CSAEGSDRMGTEAFF; d_call: TRBD1; v_call: TRBV29-1; j_call: TRBJ1-1; clone_size: -
cdr3_nt: TGTGCCAGCAGTTTAAATGAGGGGGGGCGGGCTTTCTTT; cdr3_aa: CASSLNEGGRAFF; d_call: -; v_call: TRBV27; j_call: TRBJ1-1; clone_size: -
cdr3_nt: TGTGCCAGCAGCCCACCCATAAAGCGGACAGGCCAAGAGACCCAGTACTTC; cdr3_aa: CASSPPIKRTGQETQYF; d_call: TRBD1; v_call: TRBV11-2; j_call: TRBJ2-5; clone_size: -
cdr3_nt: TGCAGCGTTGACGTAGGACAGGGGGACACCATATATTTT; cdr3_aa: CSVDVGQGDTIYF; d_call: TRBD1; v_call: TRBV29-1; j_call: TRBJ1-3; clone_size: -
cdr3_nt: TGTGCCAGCAGCCCCCAGGACCGCCCGGGGGACACTGAAGCTTTCTTT; cdr3_aa: CASSPQDRPGDTEAFF; d_call: -; v_call: TRBV7-4; j_call: TRBJ1-1; clone_size: -
cdr3_nt: TGCAGCGTTGAAGATCGGAGACAGGGGAATGGCTACACCTTC; cdr3_aa: CSVEDRRQGNGYTF; d_call: TRBD1; v_call: TRBV29-1; j_call: TRBJ1-2; clone_size: -